This TCR beta chain was profiled in a study of graft-versus-host responses after intestinal transplantation. The CDR3 has 15 amino acids. Trimming removed 4 bases at V and 1 base at J, with 12 bases between. Germline V gene sequence: CDR1 SGHRS, CDR2 YFSETQ. Details on this clone: Its antigen is currently unknown.

TCRdb's copy holds only in-frame clones and misses some; the assay was immunoSEQ multiplex PCR. In the table there are around 100,000 clones, 90% to 95% of which are singletons. The chain has TRBV5-1 and TRBJ2-4; TRBD1 might be the D (7 bases). The source was unstimulated CD4+ T cells sorted from spleen or lymph node cells, collected before transplant. The receptor was isolated from a human donor who was the organ donor for an intestinal transplant. The CDR3 nucleotides read TGCGCCAGCAGCGCGACAGGGAGGGCCAAAAACATTCAGTACTTC. It specifies CASSATGRAKNIQYF.